This T cell receptor (beta chain) appears in the sequencing data of a study of human T cells and chemical hapten exposure. TCRdb re-analysed the RACE reads in MiXCR, keeping a single row per CDR3 protein. The data contain under 200,000 distinct CDR3 sequences, 30% of them seen just once; the ten biggest clones take up 2.9%. Described time point: pre-sensitization, week 0. The treatment was: therapeutic diphenylcyclopropenone sensitization with weekly scalp DPC. Germline CDR1 SGHRS, CDR2 YFSETQ. V was pared by 0 bases and J by 1 base, with 3 bases between. The CDR3 extends over 13 amino acids. The receptor's source is a woman in her 30s with alopecia areata. Some clones in this sample may be carry-over from other donors' samples. Source: whole blood, taken in connection with sensitization to the hapten diphenylcyclopropenone (DPC). This chain joins TRBV5-1 and TRBJ2-3; no firm D call. The CDR3 loop reads CASSLERTDTQYF. CDR3 DNA sequence: TGCGCCAGCAGCTTGGAGCGCACAGATACGCAGTATTTT.